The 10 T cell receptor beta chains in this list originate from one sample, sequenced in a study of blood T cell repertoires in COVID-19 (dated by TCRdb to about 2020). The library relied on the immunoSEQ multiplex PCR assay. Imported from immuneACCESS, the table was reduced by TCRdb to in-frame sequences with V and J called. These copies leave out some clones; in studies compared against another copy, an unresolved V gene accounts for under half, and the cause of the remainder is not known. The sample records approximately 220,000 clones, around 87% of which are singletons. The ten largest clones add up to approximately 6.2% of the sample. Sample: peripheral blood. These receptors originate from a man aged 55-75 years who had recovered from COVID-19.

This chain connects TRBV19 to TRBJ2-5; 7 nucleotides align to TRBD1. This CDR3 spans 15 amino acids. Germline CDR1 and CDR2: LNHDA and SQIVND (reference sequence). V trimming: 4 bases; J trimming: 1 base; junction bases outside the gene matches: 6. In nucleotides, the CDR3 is TGTGCCAGTAGTAGGAGACAGGGCCTCCAAGAGACCCAGTACTTC. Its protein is CASSRRQGLQETQYF.

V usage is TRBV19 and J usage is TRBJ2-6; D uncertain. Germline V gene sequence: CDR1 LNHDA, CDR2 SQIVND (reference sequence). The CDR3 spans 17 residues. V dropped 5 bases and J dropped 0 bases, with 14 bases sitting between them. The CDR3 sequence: CASSPSTVSSGANVLTF. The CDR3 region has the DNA TGTGCCAGTAGTCCCTCGACTGTCAGCTCTGGGGCCAACGTCCTGACTTTC.

The CDR3 region is CASSPRASGTHEQFF. The CDR3 DNA reads TGTGCCAGCAGTCCCCGGGCTAGCGGGACCCATGAGCAGTTCTTC. The chain joins TRBV6-6 to TRBJ2-1, with TRBD2 matching over 9 bases. Looked up from germline, CDR1 is MNHNY and CDR2 is SVGAGI (reference sequence). CDR3 length: 15 amino acids. The V gene end was trimmed by 5 bases and the J gene end by 8 bases; junction bases not matched to a gene: 10.

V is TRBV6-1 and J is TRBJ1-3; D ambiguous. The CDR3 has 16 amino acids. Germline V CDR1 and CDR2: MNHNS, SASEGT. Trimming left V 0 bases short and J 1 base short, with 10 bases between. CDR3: CASSEAPGASGNTIYF. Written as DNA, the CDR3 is TGTGCCAGCAGTGAAGCGCCGGGTGCGTCTGGAAACACCATATATTTT.

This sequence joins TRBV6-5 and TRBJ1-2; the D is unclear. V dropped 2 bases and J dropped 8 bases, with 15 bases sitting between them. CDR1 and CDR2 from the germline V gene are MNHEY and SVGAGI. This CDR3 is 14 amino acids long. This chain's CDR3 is CASSYAGRETGYTF. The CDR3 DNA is TGTGCCAGCAGTTACGCCGGAAGGGAGACCGGCTACACCTTC.

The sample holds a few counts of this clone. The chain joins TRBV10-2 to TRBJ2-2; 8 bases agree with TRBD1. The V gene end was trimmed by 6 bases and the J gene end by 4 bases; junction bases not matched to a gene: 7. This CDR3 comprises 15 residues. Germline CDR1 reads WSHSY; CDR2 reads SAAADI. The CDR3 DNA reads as TGCGCCAGCAGGGGCAGGGGGCGCAGCACCGGGGAGCTGTTTTTT. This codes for CASRGRGRSTGELFF.

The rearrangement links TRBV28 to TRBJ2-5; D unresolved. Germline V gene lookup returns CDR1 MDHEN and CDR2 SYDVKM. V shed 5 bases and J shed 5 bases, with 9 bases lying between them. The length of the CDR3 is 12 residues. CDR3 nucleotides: TGTGCCAGCAGTGACCAGAGGGAGACCCAGTACTTC. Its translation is CASSDQRETQYF.

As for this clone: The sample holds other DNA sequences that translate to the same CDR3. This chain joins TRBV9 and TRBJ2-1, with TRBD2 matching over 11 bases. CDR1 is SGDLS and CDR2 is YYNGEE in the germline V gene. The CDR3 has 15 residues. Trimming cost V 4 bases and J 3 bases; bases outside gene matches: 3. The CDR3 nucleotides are TGTGCCAGCAGCATTAGCGGGGGGGGCTACAATGAGCAGTTCTTC. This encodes CASSISGGGYNEQFF.

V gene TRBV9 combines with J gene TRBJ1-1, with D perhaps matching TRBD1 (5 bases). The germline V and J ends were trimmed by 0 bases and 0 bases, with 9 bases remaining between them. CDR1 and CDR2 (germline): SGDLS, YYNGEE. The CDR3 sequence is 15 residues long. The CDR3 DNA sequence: TGTGCCAGCAGCGTAGATGGGGCCATGAACACTGAAGCTTTCTTT. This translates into CASSVDGAMNTEAFF.

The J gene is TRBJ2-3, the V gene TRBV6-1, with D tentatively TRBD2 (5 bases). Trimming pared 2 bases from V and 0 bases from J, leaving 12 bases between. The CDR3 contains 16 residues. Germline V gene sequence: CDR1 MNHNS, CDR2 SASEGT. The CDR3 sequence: CASSELGLTSTDTQYF. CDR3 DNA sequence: TGTGCCAGCAGTGAACTCGGACTCACTAGCACAGATACGCAGTATTTT.